This T cell receptor beta chain originates from a study of cytomegalovirus exposure and HLA in healthy donors. From germline, CDR1 is MNHNY and CDR2 SVGAGI (reference sequence). There are 14 residues in the CDR3. J gave up 1 base and V 7 bases, and 4 bases lay outside the gene matches. PCR used 60 Vbeta primers and 13 Jbeta primers. Assay: immunoSEQ multiplex PCR; the TCRdb copy retains only in-frame clones and omits some. This listing includes fewer than 200,000 clones. This clonotype was obtained from a man aged 25 to 45 in good health and CMV-seronegative. The chain recombines TRBV6-6 with TRBJ2-3, with TRBD2 matching 8 bases. Sequenced: PBMCs. This chain's CDR3 is CASTPAGGTDTQYF. DNA for the CDR3: TGTGCCAGCACCCCAGCGGGGGGCACAGATACGCAGTATTTT.